This TCR beta chain was sequenced for a study of regulatory T cells in long-lasting Graves disease. Assembly of TCR beta libraries relied on iRepertoire HTBI primers together with Arm-PCR of CDR3 regions. TCRdb reanalysed the multiplex PCR reads using MiXCR and keeps one entry per CDR3 protein. The repertoire holds a few hundred thousand distinct CDR3 sequences, with about 15% as singletons. With 3 bases removed from V and 1 base from J, the gap between germline ends came to 7 bases. Germline CDR1 is MDHEN and CDR2 is SYDVKM. This CDR3 is built from 14 residues. Noted time point: newly diagnosed GD, antithyroid drugs for less than 3 months. Following extraction of RNA from PBMCs, that RNA was used to make the TCR library. This sample was also put to use in a study of T cells in Graves' hyperthyroidism and ophthalmopathy.

The sample in question was peripheral blood mononuclear cells (PBMCs), obtained at new diagnosis, from a patient treated with antithyroid drugs. The sequence was obtained from a woman aged 40 to 50 with Graves disease. V usage is TRBV28 and J usage is TRBJ1-3; D is unclear. The CDR3 here is CASSFGQSGNTIYF. Here the CDR3 DNA reads TGTGCCAGCAGTTTCGGGCAGTCTGGAAACACCATATATTTT.